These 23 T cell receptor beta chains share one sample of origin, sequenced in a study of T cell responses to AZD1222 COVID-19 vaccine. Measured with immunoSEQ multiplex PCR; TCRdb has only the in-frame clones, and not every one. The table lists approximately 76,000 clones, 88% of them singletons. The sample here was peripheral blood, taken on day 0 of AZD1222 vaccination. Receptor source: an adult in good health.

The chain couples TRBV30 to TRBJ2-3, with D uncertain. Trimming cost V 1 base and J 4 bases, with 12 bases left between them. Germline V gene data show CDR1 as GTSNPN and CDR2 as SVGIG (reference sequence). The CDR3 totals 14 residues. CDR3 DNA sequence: TGTGCCTGGAGTGCCACCTTCTTCGCAGATACGCAGTATTTT. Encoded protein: CAWSATFFADTQYF. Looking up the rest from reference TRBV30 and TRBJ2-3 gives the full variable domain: SQTIHQWPATLVQPVGSPLSLECTVEGTSNPNLYWYRQAAGRGLQLLFYSVGIGQISSEVPQNLSASRPQDRQFILSSKKLLLSDSGFYLCAWSATFFADTQYFGPGTRLTVL.

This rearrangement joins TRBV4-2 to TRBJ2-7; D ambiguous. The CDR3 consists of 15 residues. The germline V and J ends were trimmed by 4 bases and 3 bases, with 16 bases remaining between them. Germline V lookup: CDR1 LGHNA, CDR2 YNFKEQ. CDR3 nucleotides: TGTGCCAGCAGCCTCACCCTGGCAGCAAGCTACGAGCAGTACTTC. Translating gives CASSLTLAASYEQYF.

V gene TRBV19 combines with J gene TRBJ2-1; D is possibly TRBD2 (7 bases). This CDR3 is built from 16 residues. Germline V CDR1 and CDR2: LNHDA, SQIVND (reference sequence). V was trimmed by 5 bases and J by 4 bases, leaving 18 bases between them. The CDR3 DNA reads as TGTGCCAGTAGTCCCCGGGGCGGGGGCGGGTACAATGAGCAGTTCTTC. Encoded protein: CASSPRGGGGYNEQFF.

CDR3 nucleotides: TGTGCCAGCAGTTACCAGGCAGGGATAGACACTGAAGCTTTCTTT. Translated: CASSYQAGIDTEAFF. The chain has TRBV6-5 and TRBJ1-1; possible D gene TRBD1, 5 bases. V lost 2 bases and J lost 3, with 13 bases in between. CDR3 length equals 15 residues. Germline assignment: CDR1 MNHEY and CDR2 SVGAGI.

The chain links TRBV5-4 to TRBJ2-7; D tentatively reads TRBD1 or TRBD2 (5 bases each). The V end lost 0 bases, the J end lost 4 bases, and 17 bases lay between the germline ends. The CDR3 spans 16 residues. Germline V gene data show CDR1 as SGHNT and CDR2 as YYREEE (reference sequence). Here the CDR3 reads CASSLGVRDEGYEQYF. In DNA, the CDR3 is TGTGCCAGCAGCTTGGGAGTCCGGGACGAGGGTTACGAGCAGTACTTC.

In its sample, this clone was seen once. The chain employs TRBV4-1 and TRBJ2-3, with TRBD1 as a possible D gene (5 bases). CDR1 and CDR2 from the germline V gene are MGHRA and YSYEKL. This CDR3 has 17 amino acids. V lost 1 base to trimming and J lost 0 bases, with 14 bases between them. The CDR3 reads CASSQALDSPSTDTQYF. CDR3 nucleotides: TGCGCCAGCAGCCAAGCCTTAGACAGCCCTAGCACAGATACGCAGTATTTT.

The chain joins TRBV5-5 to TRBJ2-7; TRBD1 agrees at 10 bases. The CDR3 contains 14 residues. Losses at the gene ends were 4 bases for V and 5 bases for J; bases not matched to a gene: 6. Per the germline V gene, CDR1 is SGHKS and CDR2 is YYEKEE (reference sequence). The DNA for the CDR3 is TGTGCCAGCAGCCTACCCGGGACAGGGGACGAGCAGTACTTC. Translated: CASSLPGTGDEQYF.

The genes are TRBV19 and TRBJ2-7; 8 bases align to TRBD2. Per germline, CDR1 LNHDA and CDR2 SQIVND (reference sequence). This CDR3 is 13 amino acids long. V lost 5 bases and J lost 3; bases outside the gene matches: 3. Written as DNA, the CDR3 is TGTGCCAGTAGTTTGGGACTAGGCTACGAGCAGTACTTC. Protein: CASSLGLGYEQYF. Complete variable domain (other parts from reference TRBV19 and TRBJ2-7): DGGITQSPKYLFRKEGQNVTLSCEQNLNHDAMYWYRQDPGQGLRLIYYSQIVNDFQKGDIAEGYSVSREKKESFPLTVTSAQKNPTAFYLCASSLGLGYEQYFGPGTRLTVT.

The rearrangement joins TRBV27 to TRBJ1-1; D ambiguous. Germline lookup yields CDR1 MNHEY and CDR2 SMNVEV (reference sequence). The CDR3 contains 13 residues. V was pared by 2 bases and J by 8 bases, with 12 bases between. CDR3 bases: TGTGCCAGCAGTTTAGGCATTTCTACGGAAGCTTTCTTT. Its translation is CASSLGISTEAFF.

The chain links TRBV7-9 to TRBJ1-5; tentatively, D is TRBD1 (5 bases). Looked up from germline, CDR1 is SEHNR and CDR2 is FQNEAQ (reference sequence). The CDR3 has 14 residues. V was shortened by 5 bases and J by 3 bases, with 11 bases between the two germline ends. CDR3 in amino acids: CASSPGTDNQPQHF. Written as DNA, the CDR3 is TGTGCCAGCAGCCCTGGGACGGACAATCAGCCCCAGCATTTT.

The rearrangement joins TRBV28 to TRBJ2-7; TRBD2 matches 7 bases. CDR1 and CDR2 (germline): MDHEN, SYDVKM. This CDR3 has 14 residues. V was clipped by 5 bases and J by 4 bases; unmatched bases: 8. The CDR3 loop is CASSPFGEGYEQYF. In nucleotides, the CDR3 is TGTGCCAGCAGTCCCTTTGGGGAGGGGTACGAGCAGTACTTC.

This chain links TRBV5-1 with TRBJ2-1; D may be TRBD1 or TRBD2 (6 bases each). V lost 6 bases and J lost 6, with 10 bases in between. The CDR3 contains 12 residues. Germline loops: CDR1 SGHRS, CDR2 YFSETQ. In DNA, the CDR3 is TGCGCCAGCAACGGGGGCATCAATGAGCAGTTCTTC. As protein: CASNGGINEQFF.

The CDR3 here is CASSIGGGGLYQPQHF. As DNA, the CDR3 is TGTGCCAGTAGTATAGGGGGAGGAGGTCTGTATCAGCCCCAGCATTTT. The V and J genes are TRBV19 and TRBJ1-5; D call uncertain. Per the germline V gene, CDR1 is LNHDA and CDR2 is SQIVND (reference sequence). Trimming shortened V by 1 base and J by 5 bases, and 15 bases separated the two germline ends. This CDR3 spans 16 amino acids. The full variable domain, rest sourced from reference TRBV19 and TRBJ1-5, is DGGITQSPKYLFRKEGQNVTLSCEQNLNHDAMYWYRQDPGQGLRLIYYSQIVNDFQKGDIAEGYSVSREKKESFPLTVTSAQKNPTAFYLCASSIGGGGLYQPQHFGDGTRLSIL.

The CDR3 sequence: CSVVGGGGADTQYF. In DNA, the CDR3 is TGCAGCGTTGTAGGGGGCGGAGGGGCAGATACGCAGTATTTT. The chain combines TRBV29-1 with TRBJ2-3, with TRBD1 as a possible D gene (7 bases). Germline V gene sequence: CDR1 SQVTM, CDR2 ANQGSEA. Trimming stripped 4 bases from V and 4 bases from J, with 15 bases between. This CDR3 comprises 14 residues.

The CDR3 loop is CASMEGGRETQYF. CDR3 bases: TGTGCCAGCATGGAGGGGGGCAGGGAGACCCAGTACTTC. The V call is TRBV2, the J call TRBJ2-5; D assignment may be TRBD1 or TRBD2 (6 bases each). The V and J ends lost 7 bases and 5 bases respectively, with 14 bases between them. Germline CDR1 is SNHLY and CDR2 is FYNNEI. The CDR3 is 13 residues long.

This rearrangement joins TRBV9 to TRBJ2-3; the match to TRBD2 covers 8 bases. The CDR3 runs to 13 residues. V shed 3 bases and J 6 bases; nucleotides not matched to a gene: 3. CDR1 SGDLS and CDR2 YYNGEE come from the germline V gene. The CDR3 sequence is CASSAPGGDTQYF. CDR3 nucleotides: TGTGCCAGCAGCGCCCCGGGGGGGGATACGCAGTATTTT. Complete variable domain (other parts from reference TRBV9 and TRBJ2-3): DSGVTQTPKHLITATGQRVTLRCSPRSGDLSVYWYQQSLDQGLQFLIQYYNGEERAKGNILERFSAQQFPDLHSELNLSSLELGDSALYFCASSAPGGDTQYFGPGTRLTVL.

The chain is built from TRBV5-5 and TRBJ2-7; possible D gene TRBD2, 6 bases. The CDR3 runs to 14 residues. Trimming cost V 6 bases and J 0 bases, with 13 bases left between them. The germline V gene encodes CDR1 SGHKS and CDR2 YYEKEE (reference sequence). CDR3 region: CASTGDSASYEQYF. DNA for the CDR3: TGTGCCAGCACCGGGGACTCGGCCTCCTACGAGCAGTACTTC. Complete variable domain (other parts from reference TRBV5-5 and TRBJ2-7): DAGVTQSPTHLIKTRGQQVTLRCSPISGHKSVSWYQQVLGQGPQFIFQYYEKEERGRGNFPDRFSARQFPNYSSELNVNALLLGDSALYLCASTGDSASYEQYFGPGTRLTVT.

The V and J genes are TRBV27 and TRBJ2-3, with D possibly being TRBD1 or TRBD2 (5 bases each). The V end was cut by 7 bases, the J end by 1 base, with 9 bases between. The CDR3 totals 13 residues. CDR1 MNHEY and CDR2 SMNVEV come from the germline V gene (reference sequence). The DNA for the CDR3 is TGTGCCAGCACAGGGACCGGCACAGATACGCAGTATTTT. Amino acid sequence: CASTGTGTDTQYF.

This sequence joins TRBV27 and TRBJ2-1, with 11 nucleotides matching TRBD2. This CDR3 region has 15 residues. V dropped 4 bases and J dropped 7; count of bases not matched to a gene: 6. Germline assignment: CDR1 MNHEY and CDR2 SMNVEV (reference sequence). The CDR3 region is CASSSLAGGANEQFF. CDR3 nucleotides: TGTGCCAGCAGTTCCCTAGCGGGAGGAGCGAATGAGCAGTTCTTC.

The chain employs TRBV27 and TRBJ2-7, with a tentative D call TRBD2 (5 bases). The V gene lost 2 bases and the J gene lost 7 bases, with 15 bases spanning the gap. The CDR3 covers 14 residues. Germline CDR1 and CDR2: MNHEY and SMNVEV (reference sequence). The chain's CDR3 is CASSLRDKLGEQYF. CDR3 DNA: TGTGCCAGCAGTTTACGGGATAAGTTGGGTGAGCAGTACTTC.

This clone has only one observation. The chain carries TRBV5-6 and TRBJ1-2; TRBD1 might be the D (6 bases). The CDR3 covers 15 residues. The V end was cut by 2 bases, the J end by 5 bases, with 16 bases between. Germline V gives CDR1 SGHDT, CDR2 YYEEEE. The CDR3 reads CASSLTQGIAYGYTF. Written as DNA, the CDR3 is TGTGCCAGCAGCTTAACACAGGGAATTGCTTATGGCTACACCTTC.

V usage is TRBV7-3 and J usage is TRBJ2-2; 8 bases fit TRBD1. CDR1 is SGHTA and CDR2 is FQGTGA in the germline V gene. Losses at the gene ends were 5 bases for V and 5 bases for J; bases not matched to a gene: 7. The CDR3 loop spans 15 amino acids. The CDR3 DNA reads TGTGCCAGCAGCCATGGGACAGGCGGAACCGGGGAGCTGTTTTTT. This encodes CASSHGTGGTGELFF.

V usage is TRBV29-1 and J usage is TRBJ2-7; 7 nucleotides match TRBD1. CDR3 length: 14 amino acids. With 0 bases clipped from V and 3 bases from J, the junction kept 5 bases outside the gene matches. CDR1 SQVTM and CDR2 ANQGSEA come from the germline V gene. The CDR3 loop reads CSVEEGQTNYEQYF. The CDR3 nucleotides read TGCAGCGTTGAAGAGGGACAGACCAACTACGAGCAGTACTTC.